The clone carrying this TCR beta chain was counted between two and nine times. What it recognizes is unknown. Used for diagnoses were clinical symptoms, serum thyroxine and TRAb, thyroid ultrasound and orbital computed tomography. The sample is drawn from a study of T cells in Graves' hyperthyroidism and ophthalmopathy. Study-wide background: Upon initial diagnosis and before any treatment, peripheral blood was collected.

TCR beta CDR3 regions were amplified from RNA. The study used the HTBI primer set for a first-round RT-PCR of the TCR CDR3. From the multiplex PCR reads, TCRdb called clonotypes with MiXCR, one entry per CDR3 protein. The sample comprises 540,000 or so distinct CDR3 sequences, 15% to 18% of which are singletons, and about 7% rests with the top ten. The V segment lost 4 bases and the J segment 8 bases; nucleotides outside the gene matches: 10. CDR3 size: 14 residues. Germline CDR1 is SGHTA and CDR2 is FQGNSA. Study-wide results and limits: Model-based prediction identified ophthalmopathy a median around 6.7 months prior to its onset. Through a model of 13 V-J features, ophthalmopathy was separated from stable hyperthyroidism.

This sequence joins TRBV7-2 and TRBJ1-1; the match to TRBD1 covers 7 bases. The origin of this receptor is a woman in her twenties or thirties with Graves' hyperthyroidism. Source material: blood. The CDR3: CASSSYPTGQEAFF. The CDR3 bases are TGTGCCAGCAGCTCCTATCCCACGGGACAGGAAGCTTTCTTT.